This T cell receptor (beta chain) stems from a study of T cell repertoires in cytomegalovirus infection. The wider study: Indicated by public TCR beta signatures were CMV infection and matching HLA type.

Trimming took off 5 bases at V and 10 bases at J, with 17 bases between the two ends. CDR1 is SGHVS, CDR2 FNYEAQ, per germline. This CDR3 comprises 13 residues. Study results and caveats: Dominant in the ex vivo response were TCR beta clonotypes restricted by HLA-C and specific for CMV.

One entry per CDR3 protein results from TCRdb running MiXCR on the reads. The table shows under 800,000 distinct CDR3 sequences, with 20% to 25% occurring only once. This clonotype was counted between two and nine times. Antigen unknown. The sample taken for sequencing was CD8+ T cells from PBMCs. This clonotype originated in a human donor in good health (CMV status not recorded). Some clones in this sample may be carry-over from other donors' samples. This chain connects TRBV7-6 to TRBJ1-1; tentatively, D is TRBD1 (5 bases). The DNA of the CDR3 is TGTGCCAGCAGCGGAGACCCGCGGGGGGGAGCTTTCTTT. This encodes CASSGDPRGGAFF. The whole variable domain, filled in from reference TRBV7-6 and TRBJ1-1, reads GAGVSQSPRYKVTKRGQDVALRCDPISGHVSLYWYRQALGQGPEFLTYFNYEAQQDKSGLPNDRFSAERPEGSISTLTIQRTEQRDSAMYRCASSGDPRGGAFFGQGTRLTVV.